Listed below are T cell receptor beta chains from one sample, sequenced in a study of post-analysis software for immune sequencing data. From the PCR reads, TCRdb called clonotypes with MiXCR, one entry per CDR3 protein. The repertoire consists of about 760,000 distinct CDR3 sequences, with 25% to 30% occurring once and the leading ten covering 0.56%. Input material: blood. These receptors all stem from a girl aged 5-17 years with multiple sclerosis. Each CDR3 is given with its conserved first and last residue. The D gene is left open where the match is weak. A row's size may be missing; if present it is once, few, many or a size class.

>.|TRBV20-1|TRBJ2-3|TRBD2
TGCAGTGCTAGAGATGTGGGAGCGGGAGGGTTCACAGATACGCAGTATTTT
CSARDVGAGGFTDTQYF
>.|TRBV7-2|TRBJ1-4|.
TGTGCCAGCAGCTCACAAACCGGCAAAAATGAAAAACTGTTTTTT
CASSSQTGKNEKLFF
>few|TRBV28|TRBJ2-1|TRBD2
TGTGCCAGCAGTTCCCCCGGGACTAGCGGGAGCAATGAGCAGTTCTTC
CASSSPGTSGSNEQFF
>once|TRBV6-5|TRBJ2-1|.
TGTGCCAGCCGTCCCGTTACTCCGCAAAACAATGAGCAGTTCTTC
CASRPVTPQNNEQFF
>.|TRBV20-1|TRBJ2-6|TRBD2
TGCAGTGCTAGAGATACTAGCGGGAGCTCTGGGGCCAACGTCCTGACTTTC
CSARDTSGSSGANVLTF
>.|TRBV28|TRBJ2-1|TRBD2
TGTGCCAGCATCCTGACTAGCGGGATGGGTGAGCAGTTCTTC
CASILTSGMGEQFF
>few|TRBV7-2|TRBJ2-2|.
TGTGCCAGCGGAAACAGGGTCCCCGGGGAGCTGTTTTTT
CASGNRVPGELFF
>.|TRBV9|TRBJ1-1|.
TGTGCCAGCAGCGTAGCCCTGAACACTGAAGCTTTCTTT
CASSVALNTEAFF
>few|TRBV11-2|TRBJ2-3|TRBD1
TGTGCCAGCAGCTTAGTGGGGACAGCCACAGATACGCAGTATTTT
CASSLVGTATDTQYF
>few|TRBV4-3|TRBJ1-5|TRBD1
TGCGCCAGCAGCCCCCACAGGGGGTACAATCAGCCCCAGCATTTT
CASSPHRGYNQPQHF
>.|TRBV2|TRBJ2-7|TRBD2
TGTGCCAGCAGTGATCTAGCGGGAACCGAGCAGTACTTC
CASSDLAGTEQYF
>few|TRBV28|TRBJ2-7|.
TGTGCCAGCAGTTTTAATGGGGGCGGCTACGAGCAGTACTTC
CASSFNGGGYEQYF
>.|TRBV12-3/TRBV12-4|TRBJ1-1|.
TGTGCCAGCAGTCCCCTTAAGGACACTGAAGCTTTCTTT
CASSPLKDTEAFF
>.|TRBV20-1|TRBJ1-1|.
TGCAGTGCTACAGGTATAAGAGGCCTGAACACTGAAGCTTTCTTT
CSATGIRGLNTEAFF
>few|TRBV5-6|TRBJ1-5|.
TGTGCCAGCAGCTTGGGCACGAGCGGGGAACAGCCCCAGCATTTT
CASSLGTSGEQPQHF
>.|TRBV7-9|TRBJ1-1|.
TGTGCCAGCAGCTTAGGTACGGGCTGGAGCACTGAAGCTTTCTTT
CASSLGTGWSTEAFF
>.|TRBV7-6|TRBJ2-5|TRBD2
TGTGCCAGCAGCTTAGCGAGGACTAGCGGGGGGTCGAAGACCCAGTACTTC
CASSLARTSGGSKTQYF
>many|TRBV20-1|TRBJ2-1|.
TGCAGTGCTCCCCACTTGCGAAGCTCCTACAATGAGCAGTTCTTC
CSAPHLRSSYNEQFF
>few|TRBV7-2|TRBJ1-2|.
TGTGCCAGCAGCTTTCCGAGTATCACTAACTATGGCTACACCTTC
CASSFPSITNYGYTF
>few|TRBV5-1|TRBJ2-1|TRBD2
TGCGCCAGCAGAGCGGGAGGGAGGAACAATGAGCAGTTCTTC
CASRAGGRNNEQFF
>many|TRBV7-2|TRBJ2-7|.
TGTGCCAGCAGCCGACCCTCCTACGAGCAGTACTTC
CASSRPSYEQYF
>.|TRBV7-9|TRBJ2-1|.
TGTGCCAGCAGCTTAGGCGGGATCGCCTACAATGAGCAGTTCTTC
CASSLGGIAYNEQFF
>many|TRBV6-2/TRBV6-3|TRBJ2-7|.
TGTGCCAGCAGCTTTACCGCGGTTAGTTTCCACGAGCAGTACTTC
CASSFTAVSFHEQYF
>.|TRBV7-2|TRBJ2-1|.
TGTGCCAGCAGCTTAGATACCCGGGAGTACTACAATGAGCAGTTCTTC
CASSLDTREYYNEQFF
>few|TRBV27|TRBJ2-1|.
TGTGCCAGCAGTTTAAGGGGGGCGAGGGATGAGCAGTTCTTC
CASSLRGARDEQFF
>.|TRBV4-3|TRBJ1-1|.
TGCGCCAGCAGCCAAGACGCGGGTCTGGGTGAAGCTTTCTTT
CASSQDAGLGEAFF
>.|TRBV6-6|TRBJ1-5|.
TGTGCCAGCAGCCCGGACAGTCCGGATCAGCCCCAGCATTTT
CASSPDSPDQPQHF